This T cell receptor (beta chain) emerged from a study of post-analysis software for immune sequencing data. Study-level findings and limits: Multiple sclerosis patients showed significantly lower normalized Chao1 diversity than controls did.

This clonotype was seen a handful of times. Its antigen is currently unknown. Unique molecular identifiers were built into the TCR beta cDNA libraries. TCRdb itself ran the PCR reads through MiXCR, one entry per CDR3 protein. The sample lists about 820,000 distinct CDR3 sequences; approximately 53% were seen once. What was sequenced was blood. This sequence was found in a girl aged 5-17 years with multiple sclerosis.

CDR3 sequence reads: CASSPSDRATEAFF. CDR3 sequence (DNA): TGTGCCAGCAGTCCGTCCGACAGGGCTACTGAAGCTTTCTTT. The chain employs TRBV28 and TRBJ1-1; 7 nucleotides agree with TRBD1. V dropped 5 bases and J dropped 5; count of bases not matched to a gene: 8. The CDR3 covers 14 residues. CDR1 and CDR2 (germline): MDHEN, SYDVKM. The full variable domain, in which reference TRBV28 and TRBJ1-1 provide the parts outside the CDR3, is DVKVTQSSRYLVKRTGEKVFLECVQDMDHENMFWYRQDPGLGLRLIYFSYDVKMKEKGDIPEGYSVSREKKERFSLILESASTNQTSMYLCASSPSDRATEAFFGQGTRLTVV.